The 11 T cell receptor beta chains reported below all come from one sample, sequenced in a study of CD8+ T cells in alopecia areata. After isolation, RNA underwent reverse transcription to generate cDNA as the sequencing template. The method was immunoSEQ multiplex PCR; TCRdb's version includes in-frame clones alone and lacks a portion of them. The sample holds around 180,000 clones, around 64% seen once. Regarding treatment: oral pan-JAK inhibitor, 5-10 mg twice daily. This material consisted of CD4+ T cells sorted from blood, taken at roughly week 49, from a patient treated with tofacitinib. All receptors come from a human donor with alopecia areata.

This sequence joins TRBV2 and TRBJ1-1; D is uncertain. CDR3 length: 10 amino acids. Germline V gene lookup returns CDR1 SNHLY and CDR2 FYNNEI. Between the trimmed V and J ends, which lost 3 bases and 14 bases, there was a span of 10 bases. This CDR3 is CASSEVGCFF. The CDR3 nucleotides are TGTGCCAGCAGTGAGGTGGGATGCTTCTTT.

The rearrangement links TRBV5-1 to TRBJ2-1; D remains unclear. From germline, CDR1 is SGHRS and CDR2 YFSETQ. This CDR3 region has 12 residues. V was trimmed by 4 bases and J by 0 bases, leaving 2 bases between them. The CDR3 loop is CASSHSYNEQFF. As DNA, the CDR3 is TGCGCCAGCAGCCACTCCTACAATGAGCAGTTCTTC.

V and J are TRBV2 and TRBJ1-2, with D possibly being TRBD1 (5 bases). The CDR3 has 13 amino acids. Deletions cut 6 bases from V and 7 bases from J, with 15 bases between. CDR1 is SNHLY, CDR2 FYNNEI, per germline. Written as DNA, the CDR3 is TGTGCCAGCAGACGGGACCCCGGTAGTGGCTACACCTTC. Its translation: CASRRDPGSGYTF.

The CDR3 protein is CASSLYPGELFF. The CDR3 DNA reads TGTGCCAGCAGTTTATATCCCGGGGAGCTGTTTTTT. The chain is built from TRBV27 and TRBJ2-2; D uncertain. The germline V gene has CDR1 MNHEY and CDR2 SMNVEV (reference sequence). V shed 1 base and J shed 6 bases, with 3 bases lying between them. The CDR3 covers 12 residues.

This chain joins TRBV30 and TRBJ2-7; D ambiguous. In germline, CDR1 is GTSNPN, CDR2 SVGIG (reference sequence). The CDR3 sequence is 16 residues long. Trimming took 0 bases from V and 2 from J, leaving 17 bases between them. CDR3 bases: TGTGCCTGGAGTGTACTCAAACAGCGTACAGCCTACGAGCAGTACTTC. This gives the protein CAWSVLKQRTAYEQYF.

The CDR3 coding sequence is TGTGCCAGCAGGGCGACTCTGAGCGGGGAGCTGTTTTTT. Translation gives CASRATLSGELFF. The chain combines TRBV7-2 with TRBJ2-2; D is unresolved. V lost 6 bases, J lost 7 bases, and 12 bases lay in between. The germline CDR1 and CDR2 sequences are SGHTA and FQGNSA. The CDR3 spans 13 residues.

The genes are TRBV10-3 and TRBJ2-3, with D perhaps matching TRBD1 (6 bases). This CDR3 has 13 residues. Germline lookup yields CDR1 ENHRY and CDR2 SYGVKD. V lost 4 bases to trimming and J lost 4 bases, with 9 bases between them. As DNA, the CDR3 is TGTGCCATCAGTGTAGGGGGTTCAGATACGCAGTATTTT. Translated, it gives CAISVGGSDTQYF.

The rearrangement uses TRBV28 and TRBJ1-1, with D uncertain. This CDR3 is built from 13 residues. The V end was cut by 2 bases, the J end by 0 bases, with 4 bases between. From germline, CDR1 is MDHEN and CDR2 SYDVKM. The CDR3 region is CASSLQMNTEAFF. CDR3 in DNA: TGTGCCAGCAGTTTACAGATGAACACTGAAGCTTTCTTT.

This rearrangement joins TRBV29-1 to TRBJ2-5; 7 nucleotides agree with TRBD1. V shed 6 bases and J 7 bases; nucleotides not matched to a gene: 17. The length of the CDR3 is 15 residues. Germline V gives CDR1 SQVTM, CDR2 ANQGSEA. The CDR3 protein is CSVRAVTGSLGTQYF. DNA of the CDR3: TGCAGCGTACGAGCTGTGACAGGGAGCCTGGGGACCCAGTACTTC.

The rearrangement uses TRBV5-1 and TRBJ1-1; the match to TRBD1 covers 9 bases. The J segment lost 4 bases and the V segment lost 4 bases, leaving 5 bases of the junction unmatched. The CDR3 extends over 14 amino acids. Germline CDR1 is SGHRS and CDR2 is YFSETQ. The CDR3 region has the DNA TGCGCCAGCAGCATCTGGGACAGGGTCACTGAAGCTTTCTTT. Translation gives CASSIWDRVTEAFF. Drawing the rest from reference TRBV5-1 and TRBJ1-1, the complete variable domain is KAGVTQTPRYLIKTRGQQVTLSCSPISGHRSVSWYQQTPGQGLQFLFEYFSETQRNKGNFPGRFSGRQFSNSRSEMNVSTLELGDSALYLCASSIWDRVTEAFFGQGTRLTVV.

The rearrangement uses TRBV30 and TRBJ1-5; D call uncertain. Germline CDR1 and CDR2: GTSNPN and SVGIG (reference sequence). Trimming pared 0 bases from V and 4 bases from J, leaving 10 bases between. The CDR3 runs 14 residues. The CDR3 loop is CAWSVGRTNQPQHF. CDR3 in DNA: TGTGCCTGGAGTGTAGGGAGAACGAATCAGCCCCAGCATTTT. The entire variable domain, with the rest obtained from reference TRBV30 and TRBJ1-5, is as follows: SQTIHQWPATLVQPVGSPLSLECTVEGTSNPNLYWYRQAAGRGLQLLFYSVGIGQISSEVPQNLSASRPQDRQFILSSKKLLLSDSGFYLCAWSVGRTNQPQHFGDGTRLSIL.